The text below deals with one T cell receptor beta chain. The specificity of this receptor is unknown. One base away there is no much larger clone; base qualities are not given. The data are from a study of blood T cell repertoires in COVID-19 (dated by TCRdb to the early 2020s). A note on the overall study: Samples from collaborators originated in the United States, Italy and Spain and spanned both the acute and convalescent phases of COVID-19. The prospective study material was composed of cDNA or gDNA derived from T cells, B-cell-depleted T cells, or PBMCs. Subjects who had been exposed to COVID-19, were actively infected with it, or had recovered from it provided the deeply sampled blood TCRbeta repertoires that made up the dataset. The repertoires were made available in a free public database intended to serve as a resource for research on the immune response to SARS-CoV-2. The samples were drawn from the first 160 participants of the ongoing ImmuneRACE study and from 950 to 1,500 subjects provided by 6 global collaborators. Nearly every sample came with metadata listing a de-identified subject ID, COVID-19 status, age in years and sex. Where available, HLA class I and class II types were taken from metadata supplied by the sample provider and were not determined by assay-based typing. Study-level results and caveats: The quantity of clinical and demographic metadata differed by source and by participant and was supplied without curation.

The immunoSEQ Assay, a bias-controlled multiplex PCR, was used to amplify TCRbeta CDR3 regions from genomic DNA. The authors processed their data as follows. Within the assay, amplification of reference gene primers was used to estimate how many nucleated cells each sample contained. To quantify the absolute abundance of each unique TCRbeta CDR3 rearrangement, sequence reads were collapsed and filtered. For each sample, productive Simpson clonality was calculated as the square root of Simpson's diversity index over productive rearrangements. In its TCRdb copy, this immuneACCESS table keeps in-frame sequences only and misses some clones. Where compared with another copy, unresolved V genes explain less than half of these, and the others have no known cause. V and J calls and clone size follow that table, whereas D and trimming were derived from the DNA. For this sample there are approximately 51,000 clones; more than 75% appear just once. Jointly, the top ten make up under 2.5% of the sample.

Spanning cysteine to phenylalanine, the CDR3 consists of 18 amino acids. Only the CDR3 part of the read is kept: 54 bases, read in frame from the first base. Based on the germline V gene, the CDR1 and CDR2 sequences are MDHEN and SYDVKM. The V end gives up 5 bases and the J end 10 bases, leaving 20 bases in the junction not matched to a gene. One collaborating source in Seattle enrolled patients during active infection and followed them longitudinally through the course of disease. The collaborating institutions used their own protocols to collect whole blood in K2EDTA tubes. For TCRbeta analysis, collaborators shipped samples in one of three forms: frozen whole blood, isolated PBMCs, or DNA extracted from either of those sample types.

The sample was peripheral blood. This TCR was recovered from a woman older than 75 with COVID-19, enrolled during active disease. The chain joins TRBV28 to TRBJ2-1, and 10 bases in between align with TRBD2. The base sequence is TGTGCCAGCAGTCCCACACCCTTGCTAGCGGGAGTGCTTCGGGAGCAGTTCTTC. It encodes CASSPTPLLAGVLREQFF.